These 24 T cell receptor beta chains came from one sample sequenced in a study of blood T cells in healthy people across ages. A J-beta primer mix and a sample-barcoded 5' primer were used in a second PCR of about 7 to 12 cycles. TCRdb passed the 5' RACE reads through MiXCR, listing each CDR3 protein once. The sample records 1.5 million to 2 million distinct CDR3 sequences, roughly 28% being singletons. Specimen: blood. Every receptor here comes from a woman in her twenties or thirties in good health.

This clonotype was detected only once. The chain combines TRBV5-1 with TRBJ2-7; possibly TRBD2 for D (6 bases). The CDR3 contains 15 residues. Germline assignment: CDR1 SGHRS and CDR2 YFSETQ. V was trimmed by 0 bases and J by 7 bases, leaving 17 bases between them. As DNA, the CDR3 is TGCGCCAGCAGCTTGGGGCGGGGCAACTACAATGAGCAGTACTTC. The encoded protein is CASSLGRGNYNEQYF.

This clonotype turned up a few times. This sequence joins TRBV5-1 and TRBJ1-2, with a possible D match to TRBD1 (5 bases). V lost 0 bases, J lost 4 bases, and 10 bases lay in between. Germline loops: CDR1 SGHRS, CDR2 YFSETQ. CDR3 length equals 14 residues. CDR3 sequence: CASSLDLRGYGYTF. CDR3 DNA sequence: TGCGCCAGCAGCTTGGATTTGAGGGGCTATGGCTACACCTTC.

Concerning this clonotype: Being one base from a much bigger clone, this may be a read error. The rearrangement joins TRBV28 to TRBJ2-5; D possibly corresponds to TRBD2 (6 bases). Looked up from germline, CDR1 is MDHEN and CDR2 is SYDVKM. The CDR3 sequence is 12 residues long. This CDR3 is CAGSFPGGAQYF. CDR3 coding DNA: TGTGCCGGCAGTTTCCCTGGAGGGGCGCAGTACTTC.

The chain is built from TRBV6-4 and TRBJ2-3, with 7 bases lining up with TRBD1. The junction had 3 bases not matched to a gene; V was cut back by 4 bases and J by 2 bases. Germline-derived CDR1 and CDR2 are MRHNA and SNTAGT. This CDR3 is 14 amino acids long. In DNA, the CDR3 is TGTGCCAGCAGTGTTGGGACAGCCACAGATACGCAGTATTTT. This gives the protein CASSVGTATDTQYF.

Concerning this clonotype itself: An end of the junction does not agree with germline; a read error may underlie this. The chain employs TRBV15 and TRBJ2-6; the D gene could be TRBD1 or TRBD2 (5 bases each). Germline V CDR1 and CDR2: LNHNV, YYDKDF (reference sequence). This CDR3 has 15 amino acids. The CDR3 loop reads CATGRGVSGADVLTF. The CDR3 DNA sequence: TGTGCCACCGGCAGAGGGGTCTCTGGGGCCGACGTCCTGACTTTC.

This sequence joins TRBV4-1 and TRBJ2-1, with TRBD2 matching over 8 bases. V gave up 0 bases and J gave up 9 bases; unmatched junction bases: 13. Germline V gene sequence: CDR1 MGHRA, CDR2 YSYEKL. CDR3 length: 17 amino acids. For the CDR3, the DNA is TGCGCCAGCAGCCAAGAGAATCTAGCGGGCGTTAACAGTGAGCAGTTCTTC. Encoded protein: CASSQENLAGVNSEQFF.

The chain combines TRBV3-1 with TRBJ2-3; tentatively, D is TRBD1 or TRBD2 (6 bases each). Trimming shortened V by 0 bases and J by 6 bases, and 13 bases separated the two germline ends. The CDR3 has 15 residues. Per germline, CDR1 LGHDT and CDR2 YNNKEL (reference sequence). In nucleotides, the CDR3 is TGTGCCAGCAGCCAAGAAGTGGGGGGCCTGGATACGCAGTATTTT. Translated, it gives CASSQEVGGLDTQYF.

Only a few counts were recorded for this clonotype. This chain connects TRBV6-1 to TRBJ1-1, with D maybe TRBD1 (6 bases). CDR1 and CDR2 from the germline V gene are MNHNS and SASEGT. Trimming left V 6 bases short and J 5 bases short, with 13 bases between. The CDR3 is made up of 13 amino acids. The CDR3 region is CASRTQGKTEAFF. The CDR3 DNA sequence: TGTGCCAGCAGGACTCAGGGGAAAACTGAAGCTTTCTTT.

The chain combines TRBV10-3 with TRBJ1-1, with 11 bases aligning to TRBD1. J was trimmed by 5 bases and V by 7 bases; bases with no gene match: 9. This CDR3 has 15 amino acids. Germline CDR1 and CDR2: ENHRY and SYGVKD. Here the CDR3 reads CAINSGTGGQTEAFF. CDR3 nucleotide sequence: TGTGCCATCAACTCCGGGACAGGGGGTCAGACTGAAGCTTTCTTT.

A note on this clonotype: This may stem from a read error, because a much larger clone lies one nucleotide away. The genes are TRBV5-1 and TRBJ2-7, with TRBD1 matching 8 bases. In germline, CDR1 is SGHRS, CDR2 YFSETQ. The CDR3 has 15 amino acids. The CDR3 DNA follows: TGCGCCAGCGGCTTTTGGACAGGGCAACTCTACGAGCAGTACTTC. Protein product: CASGFWTGQLYEQYF.

CDR3 bases: TGTGCCAGCTCACCCCAAGCGGGACACCCGCGCAATCAGCCCCAGCATTTT. Protein: CASSPQAGHPRNQPQHF. The chain recombines TRBV18 with TRBJ1-5; D might be TRBD1 (6 bases). Trimming removed 3 bases at V and 2 bases at J, with 17 bases between. CDR1 is KGHSH and CDR2 is LQKENI in the germline V gene. This CDR3 has 17 residues.

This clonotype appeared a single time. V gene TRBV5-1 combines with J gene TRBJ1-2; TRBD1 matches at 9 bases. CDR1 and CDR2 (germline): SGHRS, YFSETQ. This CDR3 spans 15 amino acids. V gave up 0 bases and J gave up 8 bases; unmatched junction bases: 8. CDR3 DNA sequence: TGCGCCAGCAGCTTGGTGCTAACAGGGGGCGCAGGCTACACCTTC. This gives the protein CASSLVLTGGAGYTF.

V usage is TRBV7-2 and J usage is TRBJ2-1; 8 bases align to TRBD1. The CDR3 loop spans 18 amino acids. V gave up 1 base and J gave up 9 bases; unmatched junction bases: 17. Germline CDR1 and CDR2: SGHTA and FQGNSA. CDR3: CASSLVPQGARNLREQFF. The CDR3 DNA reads TGTGCCAGCAGCTTAGTTCCTCAGGGGGCGCGAAATCTACGTGAGCAGTTCTTC.

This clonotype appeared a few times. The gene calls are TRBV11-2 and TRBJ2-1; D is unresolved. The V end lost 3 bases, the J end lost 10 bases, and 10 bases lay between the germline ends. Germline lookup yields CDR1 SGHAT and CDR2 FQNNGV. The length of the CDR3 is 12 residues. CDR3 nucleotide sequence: TGTGCCAGCAGCTTTTATGCTGGGGAGCAGTTCTTC. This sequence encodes CASSFYAGEQFF.

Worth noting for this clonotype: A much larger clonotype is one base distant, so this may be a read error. CDR3 loop: CASTGEGVYNEQFF. The CDR3 nucleotides read TGTGCCAGCACGGGAGAGGGGGTCTACAATGAGCAGTTCTTC. V usage is TRBV12-3 or TRBV12-4 and J usage is TRBJ2-1; either TRBD1 or TRBD2 may supply D (6 bases each). The length of the CDR3 is 14 residues. V was shortened by 7 bases and J by 3 bases, with 13 bases between the two germline ends.

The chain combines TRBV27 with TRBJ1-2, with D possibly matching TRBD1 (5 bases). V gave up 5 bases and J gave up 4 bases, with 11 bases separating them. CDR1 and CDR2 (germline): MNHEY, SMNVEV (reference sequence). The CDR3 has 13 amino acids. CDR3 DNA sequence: TGTGCCAGCAGTAGGCCAGGGACCTATGGCTACACCTTC. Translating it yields CASSRPGTYGYTF.

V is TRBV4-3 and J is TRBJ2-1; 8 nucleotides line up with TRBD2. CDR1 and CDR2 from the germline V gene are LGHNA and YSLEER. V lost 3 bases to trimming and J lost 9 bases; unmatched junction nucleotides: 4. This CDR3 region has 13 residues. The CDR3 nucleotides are TGCGCCAGCAGCCAGAGTAGCGGGGCTGAGCAGTTCTTC. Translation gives CASSQSSGAEQFF.

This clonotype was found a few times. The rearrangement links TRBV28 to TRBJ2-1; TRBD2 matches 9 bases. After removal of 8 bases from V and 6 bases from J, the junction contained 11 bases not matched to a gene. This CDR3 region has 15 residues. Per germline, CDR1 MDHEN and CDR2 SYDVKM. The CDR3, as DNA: TGTGCCAGCTCCCTAGCGGGGCCCCTTTCCAATGAGCAGTTCTTC. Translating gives CASSLAGPLSNEQFF.

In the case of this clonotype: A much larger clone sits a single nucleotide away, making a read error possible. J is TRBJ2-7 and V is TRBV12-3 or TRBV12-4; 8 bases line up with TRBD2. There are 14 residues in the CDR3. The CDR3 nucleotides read TGTGCCGGCAGTCGGGGACTAGGGGACTACGAGCAGTACTTC. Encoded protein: CAGSRGLGDYEQYF.

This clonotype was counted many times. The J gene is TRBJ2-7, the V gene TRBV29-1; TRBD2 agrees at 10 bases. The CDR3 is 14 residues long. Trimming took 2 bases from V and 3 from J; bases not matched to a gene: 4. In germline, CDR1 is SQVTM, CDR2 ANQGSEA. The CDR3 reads CSVERSGGVYEQYF. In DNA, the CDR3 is TGCAGCGTTGAAAGAAGCGGGGGGGTCTACGAGCAGTACTTC.

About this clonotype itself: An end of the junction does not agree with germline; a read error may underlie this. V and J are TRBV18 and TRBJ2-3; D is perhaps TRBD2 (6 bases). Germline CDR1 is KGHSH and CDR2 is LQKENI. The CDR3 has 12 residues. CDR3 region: CASSRGEDTRYF. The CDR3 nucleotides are TGTGCCAGCTCCCGAGGGGAGGATACGCGGTATTTT.

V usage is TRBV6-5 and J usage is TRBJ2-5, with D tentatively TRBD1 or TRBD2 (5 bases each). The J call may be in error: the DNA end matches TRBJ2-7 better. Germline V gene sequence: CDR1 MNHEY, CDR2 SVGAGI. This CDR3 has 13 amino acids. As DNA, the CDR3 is TGTGCCAGCAGTTACGGGACCGAAAACGAGCAGTACTTC. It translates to CASSYGTENEQYF.

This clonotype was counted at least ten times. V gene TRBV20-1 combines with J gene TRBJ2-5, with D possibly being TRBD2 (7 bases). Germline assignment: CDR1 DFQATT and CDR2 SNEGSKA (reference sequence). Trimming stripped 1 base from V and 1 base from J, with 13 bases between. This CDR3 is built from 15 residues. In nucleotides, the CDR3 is TGCAGTGCTAGAGTGGCGGGGGCTATCCAAGAGACCCAGTACTTC. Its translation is CSARVAGAIQETQYF.

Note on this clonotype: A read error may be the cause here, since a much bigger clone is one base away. The CDR3 DNA follows: TGTGCCAGCAGTTATAGCGGAAACAATGAGCAGTACTTC. It codes for CASSYSGNNEQYF. This chain connects TRBV27 to TRBJ2-5; TRBD2 is a possible D gene (6 bases). Germline V gives CDR1 MNHEY, CDR2 SMNVEV (reference sequence). The CDR3 contains 13 residues. Trimming cost V 4 bases and J 11 bases, with 17 bases left between them.